A single sample is the source of the 8 T cell receptor beta chains below, sequenced in a study of shared clonotypes between healthy human individuals. The data were produced by immunoSEQ multiplex PCR, yet TCRdb's version contains in-frame clones alone and is incomplete. The sample consists of some 530,000 clones, 81% of them appearing once. The sequencing sample was made of PBMCs. The source is a woman aged 40-49 years in good health. Some clones in this sample may be carry-over from other donors' samples.

There are many counts of this clone. V gene TRBV28 combines with J gene TRBJ2-5; TRBD1 matches 12 bases. The DNA matches TRBJ2-7 better at its end, which makes the J call doubtful. CDR1 MDHEN and CDR2 SYDVKM come from the germline V gene. The CDR3 is made up of 19 amino acids. CDR3 sequence (DNA): TGTGCCAGCAGTTTACCCGGGACAGGGGGCTACGGAACCCCCTACGAGCAGTACTTC. This sequence encodes CASSLPGTGGYGTPYEQYF.

The rearrangement links TRBV9 to TRBJ1-5; no clear D. The V gene lost 0 bases and the J gene lost 4 bases, with 8 bases spanning the gap. Germline V gives CDR1 SGDLS, CDR2 YYNGEE. CDR3 length: 14 amino acids. The CDR3 bases are TGTGCCAGCAGCGTAGGATCGGAGAATCAGCCCCAGCATTTT. Protein product: CASSVGSENQPQHF.

A few counts support this clone. The V gene is TRBV28, the J gene TRBJ1-3; a possible D gene is TRBD1 (5 bases). Germline-derived CDR1 and CDR2 are MDHEN and SYDVKM. V lost 5 bases and J lost 0, with 17 bases in between. The CDR3 length is 17 residues. The CDR3 region has the DNA TGTGCCAGCAGTCCTCCCTCGGGACCGAGCTCTGGAAACACCATATATTTT. This encodes CASSPPSGPSSGNTIYF.

In this sample, this clone turned up many times. The same CDR3 arises from other DNA sequences in this sample as well. The rearrangement uses TRBV20-1 and TRBJ2-3; D ambiguous. V was shortened by 5 bases and J by 7 bases, with 10 bases between the two germline ends. This CDR3 is 11 amino acids long. Germline-derived CDR1 and CDR2 are DFQATT and SNEGSKA (reference sequence). The CDR3 here is CSALSSYTQYF. The CDR3 DNA is TGCAGTGCTCTCAGCTCCTATACGCAGTATTTT.

The chain links TRBV5-4 to TRBJ1-3; D is uncertain. V was clipped by 4 bases and J by 0 bases, with 8 bases between them. CDR1 is SGHNT, CDR2 YYREEE, per germline (reference sequence). The CDR3 is made up of 14 amino acids. The CDR3 coding sequence is TGTGCCAGCAGCATCTTCAGCTCTGGAAACACCATATATTTT. Translation: CASSIFSSGNTIYF.

In its sample, this clone was seen once. This may be a read error: a much more frequent sequence differs by one nucleotide. The chain combines TRBV7-9 with TRBJ2-2; no firm D call. This CDR3 has 12 residues. V shed 5 bases and J shed 3 bases, with 4 bases lying between them. Germline values: CDR1 SEHNR, CDR2 FQNEAQ (reference sequence). The CDR3 loop reads CASSTHTGELFF. CDR3 nucleotide sequence: TGTGCCAGCAGCACCCACACCGGGGAGCTGTTTTTT.

This clone was found once. The chain links TRBV7-2 to TRBJ2-7; D not certain. CDR1 is SGHTA and CDR2 is FQGNSA in the germline V gene. V lost 5 bases, J lost 6 bases, and 14 bases lay in between. The CDR3 runs to 13 residues. CDR3 nucleotide sequence: TGTGCCAGCAGCGAGCTGTATCGGGCCGAGCAGTACTTC. This gives the protein CASSELYRAEQYF.

This rearrangement joins TRBV7-8 to TRBJ2-1, with D perhaps matching TRBD2 (6 bases). This CDR3 spans 15 amino acids. The ends were cut back, 4 bases at V and 4 bases at J, with 14 bases in the middle. Germline V gene lookup returns CDR1 SGHVS and CDR2 FQNEAQ. CDR3 loop: CASSSLANSYNEQFF. The DNA for the CDR3 is TGTGCCAGCAGCTCACTAGCCAATTCATACAATGAGCAGTTCTTC. The variable domain in full, with the rest retrieved from reference TRBV7-8 and TRBJ2-1, is GAGVSQSPRYKVAKRGQDVALRCDPISGHVSLFWYQQALGQGPEFLTYFQNEAQLDKSGLPSDRFFAERPEGSVSTLKIQRTQQEDSAVYLCASSSLANSYNEQFFGPGTRLTVL.